This T cell receptor (beta chain) was sequenced during a study of T cell responses to AZD1222 COVID-19 vaccine. The germline V gene has CDR1 MGHRA and CDR2 YSYEKL. V was shortened by 6 bases and J by 5 bases, with 16 bases between the two germline ends. CDR3 length: 14 residues. The protocol was immunoSEQ multiplex PCR, while the TCRdb copy is restricted to in-frame clones and leaves out a portion. Seen here are around 71,000 clones, about 82% observed once, and the top ten hold around 3%. The sequence came from an adult in good health. The sample was peripheral blood, taken on day 0 of AZD1222 vaccination. The chain is built from TRBV4-1 and TRBJ1-1; D is possibly TRBD1 (6 bases). CDR3 loop: CASSKGIGGTEAFF. The CDR3, as DNA: TGCGCCAGCAGTAAAGGGATAGGGGGAACTGAAGCTTTCTTT.